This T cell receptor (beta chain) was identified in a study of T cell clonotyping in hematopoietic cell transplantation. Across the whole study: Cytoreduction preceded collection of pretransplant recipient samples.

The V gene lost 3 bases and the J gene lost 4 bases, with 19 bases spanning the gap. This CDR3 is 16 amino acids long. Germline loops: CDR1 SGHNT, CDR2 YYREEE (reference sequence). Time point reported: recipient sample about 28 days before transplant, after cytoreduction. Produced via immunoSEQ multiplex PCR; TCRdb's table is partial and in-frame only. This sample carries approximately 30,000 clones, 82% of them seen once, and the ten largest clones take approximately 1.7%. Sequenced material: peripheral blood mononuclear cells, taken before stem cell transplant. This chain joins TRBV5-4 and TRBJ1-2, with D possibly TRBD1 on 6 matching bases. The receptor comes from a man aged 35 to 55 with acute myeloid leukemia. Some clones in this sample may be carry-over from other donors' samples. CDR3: CASSSYRDLGSYGYTF. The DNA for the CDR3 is TGTGCCAGCAGCTCCTACAGGGACTTAGGGTCCTATGGCTACACCTTC.